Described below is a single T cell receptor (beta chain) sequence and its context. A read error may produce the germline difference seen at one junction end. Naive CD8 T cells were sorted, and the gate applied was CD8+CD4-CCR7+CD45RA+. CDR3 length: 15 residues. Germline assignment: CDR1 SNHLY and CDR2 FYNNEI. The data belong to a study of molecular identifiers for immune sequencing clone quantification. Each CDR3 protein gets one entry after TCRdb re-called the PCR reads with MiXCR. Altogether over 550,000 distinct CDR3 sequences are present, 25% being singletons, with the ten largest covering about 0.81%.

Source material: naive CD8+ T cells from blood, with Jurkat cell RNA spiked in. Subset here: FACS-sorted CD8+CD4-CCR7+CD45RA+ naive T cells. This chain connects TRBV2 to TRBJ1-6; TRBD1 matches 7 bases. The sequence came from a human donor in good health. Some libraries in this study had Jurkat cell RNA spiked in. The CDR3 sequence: CAGSEAPGGNSPLHF. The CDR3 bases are TGTGCCGGCAGTGAAGCCCCAGGGGGTAATTCACCCCTCCACTTT.